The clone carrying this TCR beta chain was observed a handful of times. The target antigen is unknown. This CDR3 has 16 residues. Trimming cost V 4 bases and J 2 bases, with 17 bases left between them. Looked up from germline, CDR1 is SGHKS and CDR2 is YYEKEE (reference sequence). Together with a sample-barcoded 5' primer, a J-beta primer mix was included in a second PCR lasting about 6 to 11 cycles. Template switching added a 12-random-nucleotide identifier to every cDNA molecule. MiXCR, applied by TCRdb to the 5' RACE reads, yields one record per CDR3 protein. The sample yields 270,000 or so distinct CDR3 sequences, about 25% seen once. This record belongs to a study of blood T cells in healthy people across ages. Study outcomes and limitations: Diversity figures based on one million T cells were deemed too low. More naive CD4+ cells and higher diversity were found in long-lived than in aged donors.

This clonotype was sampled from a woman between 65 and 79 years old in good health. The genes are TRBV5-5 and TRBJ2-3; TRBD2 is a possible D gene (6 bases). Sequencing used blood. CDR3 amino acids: CASSKTISGITDTQYF. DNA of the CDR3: TGTGCCAGCAGCAAAACTATTAGCGGAATCACAGATACGCAGTATTTT.